This T cell receptor (beta chain) was observed in a study of T-cell reconstitution after alpha-beta-depleted transplantation in children. This clonotype was recorded a few times. The antigen remains unidentified. Study findings and constraints: About two months after transplant, alpha-beta T cells reportedly came from several hundred expanded graft clones. For some patients, TCRbeta diversity was high at day 60 because of recipient T cells and thymic progenitors that survived. When one year had passed after transplant, most T-cell counts and diversity came from newly produced T cells.

Unique molecular identifiers featured in how the TCRbeta library was prepared. Each CDR3 protein gets one entry after TCRdb re-called the PCR reads with MiXCR. The data contain 190,000 or so distinct CDR3 sequences, approximately 6% of them singletons. This CDR3 has 16 amino acids. Trimming cost V 3 bases and J 0 bases, with 17 bases left between them. The V gene's germline CDR1 is SQVTM and CDR2 ANQGSEA. This chain joins TRBV29-1 and TRBJ1-1; D gene uncertain. This TCR was recovered from a girl less than two years old with combined immunodeficiency, due to receive a stem cell transplant. Sample: PBMCs, taken before TCRalphabeta/CD19-depleted stem cell transplant. For the CDR3, the DNA is TGCAGCGTTGATGTTGATGAGGGAATGTTGAACACTGAAGCTTTCTTT. Its translation: CSVDVDEGMLNTEAFF.